This T cell receptor beta chain was sequenced in a study of cytomegalovirus exposure and HLA in healthy donors. The wider study: From donors who were HLA-typed, an early data release held 65 million to 85 million unique TCRs. Study conclusions and caveats: In an earlier analysis, in some 600 donors, most V segments appeared productive either ~87% or ~30% of the time. No immune exposure information besides CMV serostatus was available.

With respect to this clone: The antigen remains undetermined.

With 60 Vbeta and 13 Jbeta primers, the PCR was carried out. Assay used: immunoSEQ multiplex PCR; TCRdb lists only in-frame clones, some missing. Here the sample spans fewer than 200,000 clones, approximately 82% being singletons. Trimming pared 5 bases from V and 10 bases from J, leaving 11 bases between. The CDR3 runs to 12 residues. The germline CDR1 and CDR2 sequences are SEHNR and FQNEAQ (reference sequence). The sample taken for sequencing was PBMCs. The chain links TRBV7-9 to TRBJ1-4; D is unclear. This TCR derives from a male donor in good health and CMV-seronegative. The CDR3 sequence is CASSNRVLKLFF. CDR3 nucleotides: TGTGCCAGCAGCAACCGGGTCCTAAAACTGTTTTTT.